This T cell receptor beta chain emerged from a study of blood T cells in healthy people across ages. At the level of the study: Capture via template switching afforded approximately one barcoded beta molecule per two T cells. Points from the study as a whole: Donor CMV status was unknown, possibly confounding expanded clonotype changes.

Drawing of peripheral blood yielded 7.5 to 10 milliliters from each donor. Through a sample-barcoded 5' primer and a J-beta primer mix, a second PCR was run for roughly 7 to 12 cycles. Sequencing recovered at least 2.5 million CDR3-containing paired-end reads from each sample. One entry per CDR3 protein results from TCRdb running MiXCR on the 5' RACE reads. The table lists about 970,000 distinct CDR3 sequences, 51% of them singletons, with about 22% in the top ten. V trimming: 4 bases; J trimming: 7 bases; junction bases outside the gene matches: 7. Germline values: CDR1 SGHDT, CDR2 YYEEEE. The length of the CDR3 is 15 residues. This clonotype was observed a single time. The antigen remains unidentified.

This sequence joins TRBV5-6 and TRBJ2-2, with 10 bases lining up with TRBD1. This TCR was recovered from an older woman in good health. Material: blood. CDR3 nucleotide sequence: TGTGCCAGCAGCAACCGGGACAGGGGCCACGGGGAGCTGTTTTTT. This translates into CASSNRDRGHGELFF.